The 22 T cell receptor beta chains listed next were all sequenced from one sample in a study of follicular helper T cells after annual influenza vaccination (dated by TCRdb to about 2017). Libraries were constructed by the immunoSEQ multiplex PCR assay. TCRdb retrieved this table from immuneACCESS and kept in-frame rearrangements only. Not all clones are present; in checked studies, unresolved V genes account for under half, and no reason is known for the remainder. The sample records 6,000 to 9,500 clones, around four fifths of which are singletons. The ten largest clonotypes hold around 1.7% of the sample. Taken with the paper, the label for time point translates to: 2014-2015 season, 7 days after vaccination. Source: CXCR5+ CD38- circulating T follicular helper cells from blood, taken 7 days after influenza vaccination. The cell subset or site tag for this specimen amounts to: circulating Tfh, non-naive CD4+CXCR5+PD-1+ (ICOS+CD38+ or ICOS-CD38-). The receptors stem from an adult who received the influenza vaccine.

The J gene is TRBJ2-3, the V gene TRBV9; TRBD2 agrees at 9 bases. CDR3 length: 15 residues. Per the germline V gene, CDR1 is SGDLS and CDR2 is YYNGEE. V was pared by 4 bases and J by 1 base, with 4 bases of the junction left unmatched. The CDR3 DNA sequence: TGTGCCAGCAGCCCCGAGCGGGGGGGCACAGATACGCAGTATTTT. Residues: CASSPERGGTDTQYF.

The CDR3 sequence: CASSPRAEKETQYF. The CDR3 nucleotides read TGTGCCAGCAGCCCCAGGGCAGAAAAAGAGACCCAGTACTTC. The genes are TRBV7-2 and TRBJ2-5; a possible D gene is TRBD1 (5 bases). Trimming pared 5 bases from V and 3 bases from J, leaving 13 bases between. Germline V lookup: CDR1 SGHTA, CDR2 FQGNSA. This CDR3 region has 14 residues.

This chain joins TRBV7-3 and TRBJ1-6; TRBD1 agrees at 7 bases. Germline V lookup: CDR1 SGHTA, CDR2 FQGTGA. The CDR3 totals 14 residues. V was clipped by 5 bases and J by 8 bases; unmatched bases: 6. DNA for the CDR3: TGTGCCAGCAGCCCTCAGGGGGGGGATTCACCCCTCCACTTT. This gives the protein CASSPQGGDSPLHF.

The chain links TRBV5-1 to TRBJ2-1; TRBD2 agrees at 9 bases. The CDR3 extends over 16 amino acids. Germline V gene lookup returns CDR1 SGHRS and CDR2 YFSETQ. After removal of 0 bases from V and 7 bases from J, the junction contained 8 bases not matched to a gene. The CDR3 here is CASSLGIGTSWNEQFF. The CDR3 nucleotides read TGCGCCAGCAGCTTGGGTATCGGGACTAGCTGGAATGAGCAGTTCTTC.

CDR3 nucleotides: TGTGCCAGCTCACCGGGACTGGACTCGGGGAATGAGCAGTTCTTC. Encoded protein: CASSPGLDSGNEQFF. The J gene is TRBJ2-1, the V gene TRBV18; possible D gene TRBD2, 6 bases. Germline loops: CDR1 KGHSH, CDR2 LQKENI. This CDR3 has 15 residues. Trimming shortened V by 3 bases and J by 7 bases, and 16 bases separated the two germline ends.

V and J are TRBV29-1 and TRBJ1-2; 10 nucleotides align to TRBD1. V trimming: 7 bases; J trimming: 7 bases; junction bases outside the gene matches: 9. The CDR3 is 13 residues long. CDR1 SQVTM and CDR2 ANQGSEA come from the germline V gene. CDR3 sequence reads: CSAGQGGGSGYTF. CDR3 nucleotides: TGCAGCGCCGGACAGGGGGGAGGTAGTGGCTACACCTTC.

Only one count was recorded for this clone. CDR3 nucleotides: TGCGCCAGCAGCTTGGGGCTGGTTATGAACTATGGCTACACCTTC. Its protein is CASSLGLVMNYGYTF. This chain joins TRBV5-1 and TRBJ1-2, with no clear D. V lost 0 bases and J 2 bases, leaving 11 bases between the germline ends. Germline CDR1 and CDR2: SGHRS and YFSETQ. This CDR3 has 15 residues.

This clone showed up just once. The rearrangement joins TRBV5-6 to TRBJ2-7; D might be TRBD2 (5 bases). V was clipped by 1 base and J by 2 bases, with 16 bases between them. Germline V gene sequence: CDR1 SGHDT, CDR2 YYEEEE. CDR3 length: 16 amino acids. CDR3 residues: CASSLWTSGGAYEQYF. The CDR3, as DNA: TGTGCCAGCAGCTTGTGGACTTCGGGTGGGGCCTACGAGCAGTACTTC.

The V call is TRBV6-5, the J call TRBJ2-3; 10 positions match TRBD2. Germline V CDR1 and CDR2: MNHEY, SVGAGI. The CDR3 contains 14 residues. The trim removed 6 bases at V and 3 bases at J, leaving 3 bases unmatched. The CDR3 loop is CASRSGGVTDTQYF. As DNA, the CDR3 is TGTGCCAGCAGGAGCGGGGGGGTTACAGATACGCAGTATTTT.

This sequence joins TRBV19 and TRBJ2-5; no reliable D call. Germline loops: CDR1 LNHDA, CDR2 SQIVND (reference sequence). This CDR3 contains 14 residues. Trimming took off 1 base at V and 1 base at J, with 7 bases between the two ends. As DNA, the CDR3 is TGTGCCAGTAGTATAGCGAAGGGCCAAGAGACCCAGTACTTC. Translation gives CASSIAKGQETQYF.

This clone appeared a few times. The chain combines TRBV18 with TRBJ1-5; D unclear. CDR1 KGHSH and CDR2 LQKENI come from the germline V gene. The V end was cut by 6 bases, the J end by 5 bases, with 11 bases between. The CDR3 length is 13 residues. The DNA of the CDR3 is TGTGCCAGCTCCCCCGGCGGGGATCAGCCCCAGCATTTT. Translating it yields CASSPGGDQPQHF.

This chain uses TRBV14 with TRBJ2-7, with 11 bases matching TRBD2. The CDR3 consists of 15 residues. Germline loops: CDR1 SGHDN, CDR2 FVKESK. Germline trimming cut 1 base from V and 9 bases from J; bases unmatched to any gene: 8. The CDR3 spells CASSQVPGTSGSQYF. The CDR3 DNA sequence: TGTGCCAGCAGCCAAGTTCCCGGGACTAGCGGTTCGCAGTACTTC.

This clone has a single count. The sample holds other DNA sequences that translate to the same CDR3. This chain links TRBV30 with TRBJ1-1; the D gene is possibly TRBD1 (6 bases). Trimming pared 3 bases from V and 0 bases from J, leaving 23 bases between. This CDR3 is 18 amino acids long. Germline V lookup: CDR1 GTSNPN, CDR2 SVGIG (reference sequence). CDR3 sequence: CAWRPKGEGGGLNTEAFF. The CDR3 DNA reads TGTGCCTGGAGACCAAAGGGTGAGGGGGGGGGCTTGAACACTGAAGCTTTCTTT.

V is TRBV19 and J is TRBJ1-2, with TRBD1 matching over 7 bases. Losses at the gene ends were 5 bases for V and 0 bases for J; bases not matched to a gene: 6. Germline V lookup: CDR1 LNHDA, CDR2 SQIVND (reference sequence). CDR3 length: 15 residues. CDR3 sequence (DNA): TGTGCCAGTAGTTATAGGGACAGAGCTAACTATGGCTACACCTTC. It codes for CASSYRDRANYGYTF.

V and J are TRBV6-5 and TRBJ2-2; 7 bases line up with TRBD1. Germline-derived CDR1 and CDR2 are MNHEY and SVGAGI. The CDR3 length is 14 residues. Unmatched junction bases numbered 5, after V lost 6 bases and J lost 4 bases. This CDR3 reads CASRRGRGTGELFF. CDR3 DNA sequence: TGTGCCAGCAGGAGGGGGCGCGGCACCGGGGAGCTGTTTTTT.

The gene calls are TRBV5-1 and TRBJ1-1, with 7 bases that match TRBD1. The trim removed 0 bases at V and 1 base at J, leaving 6 bases unmatched. The CDR3 has 16 amino acids. CDR1 is SGHRS and CDR2 is YFSETQ in the germline V gene. CDR3 amino acids: CASSLEAGGANTEAFF. The DNA for the CDR3 is TGCGCCAGCAGCTTGGAGGCAGGGGGAGCGAACACTGAAGCTTTCTTT.

The rearrangement links TRBV9 to TRBJ1-2; D not certain. The V gene lost 4 bases and the J gene lost 5 bases, with 18 bases spanning the gap. This CDR3 has 15 amino acids. Per the germline V gene, CDR1 is SGDLS and CDR2 is YYNGEE. CDR3 protein: CASSPQQSPRYGYTF. The CDR3 region has the DNA TGTGCCAGCAGCCCCCAACAGTCTCCGAGGTATGGCTACACCTTC. Looking up the rest from reference TRBV9 and TRBJ1-2 gives the full variable domain: DSGVTQTPKHLITATGQRVTLRCSPRSGDLSVYWYQQSLDQGLQFLIQYYNGEERAKGNILERFSAQQFPDLHSELNLSSLELGDSALYFCASSPQQSPRYGYTFGSGTRLTVV.

The rearrangement joins TRBV2 to TRBJ1-4; D call uncertain. The CDR3 sequence is 12 residues long. With 5 bases removed from V and 8 bases from J, the gap between germline ends came to 9 bases. Germline V gives CDR1 SNHLY, CDR2 FYNNEI. CDR3 region: CASSLMTEKLFF. CDR3 in DNA: TGTGCCAGCAGTCTAATGACGGAAAAACTGTTTTTT.

Regarding this clone: This specimen includes other DNA sequences encoding the same CDR3. V is TRBV7-6 and J is TRBJ2-6; D is ambiguous. The ends were cut back, 0 bases at V and 0 bases at J, with 3 bases in the middle. Germline-derived CDR1 and CDR2 are SGHVS and FNYEAQ. The CDR3 is 15 amino acids. CDR3 residues: CASSLAGSGANVLTF. CDR3 DNA: TGTGCCAGCAGCTTAGCGGGCTCTGGGGCCAACGTCCTGACTTTC. The variable domain in full, completed from reference TRBV7-6 and TRBJ2-6, reads GAGVSQSPRYKVTKRGQDVALRCDPISGHVSLYWYRQALGQGPEFLTYFNYEAQQDKSGLPNDRFSAERPEGSISTLTIQRTEQRDSAMYRCASSLAGSGANVLTFGAGSRLTVL.

The chain couples TRBV19 to TRBJ1-6, with D maybe TRBD1 (6 bases). V dropped 5 bases and J dropped 7 bases, with 12 bases sitting between them. The CDR3 is 14 residues long. Germline CDR1 and CDR2: LNHDA and SQIVND (reference sequence). This CDR3 reads CASSSFQGNSPLHF. CDR3 DNA sequence: TGTGCCAGTAGTTCCTTTCAGGGGAATTCACCCCTCCACTTT.

V usage is TRBV28 and J usage is TRBJ1-5; D not resolved. Germline CDR1 and CDR2: MDHEN and SYDVKM. V was trimmed by 1 base and J by 10 bases, leaving 14 bases between them. The CDR3 consists of 14 residues. Written as DNA, the CDR3 is TGTGCCAGCAGTTTATCCACACCGACTGGCCCCCAGCATTTT. Protein product: CASSLSTPTGPQHF.

The chain carries TRBV6-5 and TRBJ1-5; 9 bases align to TRBD1. The CDR3 runs to 14 residues. The trim removed 5 bases at V and 2 bases at J, leaving 1 base unmatched. Germline values: CDR1 MNHEY, CDR2 SVGAGI. The CDR3 region has the DNA TGTGCCAGCAGTGACAGGGGGGGCAATCAGCCCCAGCATTTT. Translating it yields CASSDRGGNQPQHF.